This T cell receptor (beta chain) derives from a study of shared clonotypes between healthy human individuals. Background on the study: CD4 naive and CD4 memory each took three plates per donor, while CD8 naive took two and CD8 memory one. Study-level results: The generation probabilities recorded for non-shared clonotypes fell below those of clonotypes shared by all four donors. Four donors held about 4.5% of naive CD4 clonotypes in common.

This CDR3 contains 16 residues. Germline V gene sequence: CDR1 SEHNR, CDR2 FQNEAQ (reference sequence). With 0 bases removed from V and 4 bases from J, the gap between germline ends came to 13 bases. A word on this clone: Its target is unknown.

Measured with immunoSEQ multiplex PCR; TCRdb has only the in-frame clones, and not every one. The table shows approximately 1,500,000 clones, with 95% to 99% occurring only once. All of the donors resided in Nashville, Tennessee, and each was a Caucasian adult. The sequence came from a man between 25 and 39 years old in good health. Sequenced sample: naive CD4+ T cells sorted from blood. Specified subset: CD45RA+ positively selected. V and J are TRBV7-9 and TRBJ1-5; no firm D call. CDR3 coding DNA: TGTGCCAGCAGCTTAGCGCTAGAGGTCGAGAATCAGCCCCAGCATTTT. Protein product: CASSLALEVENQPQHF.